These T cell receptor beta chains were read from a single sample in a study of cytomegalovirus exposure and HLA in healthy donors. The assay was immunoSEQ multiplex PCR, and TCRdb's table has in-frame clones only and misses some. Its table records 56,000 or so clones. The sequenced material came from PBMCs. Receptors were obtained from a middle-aged man in good health and CMV-seropositive. Each CDR3 is given with its conserved first and last residue. D genes are given only for firm matches.

>TRBV28|-|TRBJ1-2
TGTGCCAGCAGTCCCCCCCCCAGCAGGAGGATGGGCTATGGCTACACCTTC
CASSPPPSRRMGYGYTF
>TRBV9|-|TRBJ1-2
TGTGCCAGCAGCCCGAACGGGCAGGGGAACTATGGCTACACCTTC
CASSPNGQGNYGYTF
>TRBV7-2|TRBD2|TRBJ2-3
TGTGCCAGCAGCTTCGGACTAGCGGATAATACGCAGTATTTT
CASSFGLADNTQYF
>TRBV9|-|TRBJ2-6
TGTGCCAGCAGCGTAGAAGGCAGGGCTGGGGCCAACGTCCTGACTTTC
CASSVEGRAGANVLTF
>TRBV14|-|TRBJ1-1
TGTGCCAGCAGCCACTTCAGGGATGCTGAAGCTTTCTTT
CASSHFRDAEAFF
>TRBV4-1|-|TRBJ1-2
TGCGCCAGCAGCCAAGATCTGCGCGGATATGGCTACACCTTC
CASSQDLRGYGYTF
>TRBV6-5|-|TRBJ2-7
TGTGCCAGCAGTTACTCGTACTTGTCCTCCTACGAGCAGTACTTC
CASSYSYLSSYEQYF
>TRBV9|TRBD2|TRBJ2-7
TGTGCCAGCAGCGTAAGAAGACTAGCGGGAGCCTACGAGCAGTACTTC
CASSVRRLAGAYEQYF
>TRBV18|-|TRBJ1-5
TGTGCCAGCTCACCAAGACAAAGCAATCAGCCCCAGCATTTT
CASSPRQSNQPQHF
>TRBV19|-|TRBJ2-3
TGTGCCAGTAGTATGAACAGGAACACAGATACGCAGTATTTT
CASSMNRNTDTQYF
>TRBV11-2|-|TRBJ1-1
TGTGCCAGCAGGAGGGTGGGTTCGGGGGGTGCTTTCTTT
CASRRVGSGGAFF
>TRBV5-1|TRBD2|TRBJ2-7
TGCGCCAGCAGCTTAAAGATAGCGGGCCCCGGGTACGAGCAGTACTTC
CASSLKIAGPGYEQYF
>TRBV5-6|TRBD1|TRBJ1-1
TGTGCCAGCAGGGGCGAGGGGGCGGACACTGAAGCTTTCTTT
CASRGEGADTEAFF
>TRBV6-1|-|TRBJ1-1
TGTGCCAGCGCCGGACAGTTACACACTGAAGCTTTCTTT
CASAGQLHTEAFF
>TRBV7-9|-|TRBJ1-2
TGTGCCAGCAGCCTTCCAGGGAACTATGGCTACACCTTC
CASSLPGNYGYTF
>TRBV25-1|-|TRBJ2-6
TGTGCCAGCAGTGGACAGCTTCTCTCTGGGGCCAACGTCCTGACTTTC
CASSGQLLSGANVLTF
>TRBV7-8|-|TRBJ2-3
TGTGCCAGCAGCTTAGCGGGGAGCCTGAGAACGCAGTATTTT
CASSLAGSLRTQYF
>TRBV10-3|TRBD1|TRBJ1-4
TGTGCCGCAAGGAATGCGACAGGGCAGGAAAAACTGTTTTTT
CAARNATGQEKLFF
>TRBV18|-|TRBJ2-1
TGTGCCAGCTCTCCGGGGAACAGGGATGAGCAGTTCTTC
CASSPGNRDEQFF
>TRBV5-4|-|TRBJ2-5
TGTGCCAGCAGCTTGGTTGAGGGGGAAGAGACCCAGTACTTC
CASSLVEGEETQYF
>TRBV7-9|-|TRBJ1-1
TGTGCCAGCAGCTTAGAAGTCGGTGAAGCTTTCTTT
CASSLEVGEAFF
>TRBV7-6|-|TRBJ2-1
TGTGCCAGCAGCTTAGCGATGCGGCCCTACAATGAGCAGTTCTTC
CASSLAMRPYNEQFF
>TRBV28|-|TRBJ1-5
TGTGCCAGCAGCTTACCCAGTCTGCCCCAGCATTTT
CASSLPSLPQHF
>TRBV4-1|TRBD1|TRBJ2-7
TGCGCCAGCAGCCACGGACAGGGTTCAATCGACGAGCAGTACTTC
CASSHGQGSIDEQYF
>TRBV27|-|TRBJ2-5
TGTGCCAGCAGTTTACTAGAGACCCAGTACTTC
CASSLLETQYF
>TRBV6-1|TRBD1|TRBJ2-7
TGTGCCAGCACCACAGGGGGGTCCTACGAGCAGTACTTC
CASTTGGSYEQYF
>TRBV6-5|-|TRBJ2-5
TGTGCCAGCAGTTATAACGGTCTTGGGACCCAGTACTTC
CASSYNGLGTQYF
>TRBV5-1|-|TRBJ1-4
TGCGCCAGCAACACCCGACCGGGGTCTAATGAAAAACTGTTTTTT
CASNTRPGSNEKLFF
>TRBV9|TRBD1|TRBJ2-1
TGTGCCAGCAGCGTAGGAAGGGGGCGCGGGAATGAGCAGTTCTTC
CASSVGRGRGNEQFF
>TRBV6-5|TRBD1|TRBJ2-1
TGTGCCAGCAGTCTGGACAGGGTAAGAGGAAATGAGCAGTTCTTC
CASSLDRVRGNEQFF
>TRBV28|TRBD1|TRBJ1-5
TGTGCCAGCACCTTAACAGGGGCGAGTCAGCCCCAGCATTTT
CASTLTGASQPQHF
>TRBV7-9|-|TRBJ1-6
TGTGCCAGCAGCGGGACACCCGGGGTGGTCTCCTATAATTCACCCCTCCACTTT
CASSGTPGVVSYNSPLHF
>TRBV5-1|TRBD2|TRBJ2-2
TGCGCCAGCAGCCTCGGGACTACGACGAACACCGGGGAGCTGTTTTTT
CASSLGTTTNTGELFF